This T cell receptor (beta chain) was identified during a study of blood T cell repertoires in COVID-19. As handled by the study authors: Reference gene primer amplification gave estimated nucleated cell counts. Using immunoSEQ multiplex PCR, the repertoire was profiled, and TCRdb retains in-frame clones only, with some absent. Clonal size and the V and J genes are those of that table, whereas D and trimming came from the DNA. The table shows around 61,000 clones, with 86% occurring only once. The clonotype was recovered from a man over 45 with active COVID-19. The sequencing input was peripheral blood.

CDR3 in DNA: TGCGCCAGCAGCCCGTTCGACAGCTCCTACGAGCAGTACTTC. Translation: CASSPFDSSYEQYF. The gene calls are TRBV5-1 and TRBJ2-7; D is perhaps TRBD1 (5 bases). The germline gives CDR1 SGHRS, CDR2 YFSETQ. Trimming removed 4 bases at V and 0 bases at J, with 11 bases between. The CDR3 covers 14 residues. Based on the CDR3 plus reference TRBV5-1 and TRBJ2-7, the full variable domain is KAGVTQTPRYLIKTRGQQVTLSCSPISGHRSVSWYQQTPGQGLQFLFEYFSETQRNKGNFPGRFSGRQFSNSRSEMNVSTLELGDSALYLCASSPFDSSYEQYFGPGTRLTVT.